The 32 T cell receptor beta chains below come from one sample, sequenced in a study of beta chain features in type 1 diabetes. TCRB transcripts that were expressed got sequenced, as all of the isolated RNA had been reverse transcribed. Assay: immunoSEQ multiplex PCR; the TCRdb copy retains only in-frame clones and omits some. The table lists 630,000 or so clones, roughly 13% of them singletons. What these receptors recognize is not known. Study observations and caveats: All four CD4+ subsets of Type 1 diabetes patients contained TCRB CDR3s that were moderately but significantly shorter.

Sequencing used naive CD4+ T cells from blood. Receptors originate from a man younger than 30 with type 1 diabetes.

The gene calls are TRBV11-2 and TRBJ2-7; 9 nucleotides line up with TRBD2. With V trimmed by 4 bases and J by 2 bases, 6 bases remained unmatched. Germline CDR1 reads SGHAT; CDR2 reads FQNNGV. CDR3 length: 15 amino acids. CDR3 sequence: CASSSTLAGAYEQYF. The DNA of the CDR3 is TGTGCCAGCAGCTCCACGTTAGCGGGGGCCTACGAGCAGTACTTC.

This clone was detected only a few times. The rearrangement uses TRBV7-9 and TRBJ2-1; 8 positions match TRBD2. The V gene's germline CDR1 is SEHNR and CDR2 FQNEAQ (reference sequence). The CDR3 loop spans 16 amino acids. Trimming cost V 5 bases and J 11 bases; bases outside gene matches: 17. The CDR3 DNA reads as TGTGCCAGCAGCCCCCCAGGGAGGTCGGGGGGGGATAAGCAGTTCTTC. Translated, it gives CASSPPGRSGGDKQFF.

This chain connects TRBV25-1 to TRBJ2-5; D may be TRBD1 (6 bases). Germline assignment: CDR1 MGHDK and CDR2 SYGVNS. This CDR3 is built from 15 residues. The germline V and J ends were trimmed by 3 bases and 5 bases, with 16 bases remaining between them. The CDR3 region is CASSELQGRGETQYF. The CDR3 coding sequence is TGTGCCAGCAGTGAGCTACAGGGACGGGGCGAGACCCAGTACTTC.

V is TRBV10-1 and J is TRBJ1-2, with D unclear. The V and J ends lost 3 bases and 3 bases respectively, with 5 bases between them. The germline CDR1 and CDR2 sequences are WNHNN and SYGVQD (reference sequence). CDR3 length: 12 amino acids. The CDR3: CASSDLYYGYTF. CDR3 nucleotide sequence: TGCGCCAGCAGTGACCTTTACTATGGCTACACCTTC.

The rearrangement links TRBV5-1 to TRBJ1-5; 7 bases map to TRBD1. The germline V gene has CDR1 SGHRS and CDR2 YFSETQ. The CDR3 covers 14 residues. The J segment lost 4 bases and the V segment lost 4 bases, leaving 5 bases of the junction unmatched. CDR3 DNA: TGCGCCAGCAGCCCTGGACAGGAAAATCAGCCCCAGCATTTT. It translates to CASSPGQENQPQHF.

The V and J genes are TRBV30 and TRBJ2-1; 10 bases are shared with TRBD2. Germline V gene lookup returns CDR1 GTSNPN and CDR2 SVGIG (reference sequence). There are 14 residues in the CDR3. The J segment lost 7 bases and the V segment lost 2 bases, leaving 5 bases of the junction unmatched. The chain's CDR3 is CAWSLGTSENEQFF. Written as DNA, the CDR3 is TGTGCCTGGAGTTTGGGGACTAGCGAAAATGAGCAGTTCTTC.

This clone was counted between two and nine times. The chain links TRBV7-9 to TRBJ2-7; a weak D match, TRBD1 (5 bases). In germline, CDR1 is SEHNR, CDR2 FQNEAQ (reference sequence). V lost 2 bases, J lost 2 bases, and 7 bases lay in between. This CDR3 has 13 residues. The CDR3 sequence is CASSLTGPYEQYF. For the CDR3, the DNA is TGTGCCAGCAGCTTAACAGGACCCTACGAGCAGTACTTC. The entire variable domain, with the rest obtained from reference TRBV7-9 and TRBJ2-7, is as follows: DTGVSQNPRHKITKRGQNVTFRCDPISEHNRLYWYRQTLGQGPEFLTYFQNEAQLEKSRLLSDRFSAERPKGSFSTLEIQRTEQGDSAMYLCASSLTGPYEQYFGPGTRLTVT.

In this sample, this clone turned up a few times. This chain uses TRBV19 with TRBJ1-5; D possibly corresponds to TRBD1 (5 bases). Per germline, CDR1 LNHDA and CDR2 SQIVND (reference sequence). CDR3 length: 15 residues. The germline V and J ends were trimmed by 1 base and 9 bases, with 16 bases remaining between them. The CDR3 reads CASSIGQGPGRPQHF. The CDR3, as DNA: TGTGCCAGTAGTATAGGCCAGGGCCCGGGGAGGCCCCAGCATTTT. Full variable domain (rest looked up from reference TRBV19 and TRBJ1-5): DGGITQSPKYLFRKEGQNVTLSCEQNLNHDAMYWYRQDPGQGLRLIYYSQIVNDFQKGDIAEGYSVSREKKESFPLTVTSAQKNPTAFYLCASSIGQGPGRPQHFGDGTRLSIL.

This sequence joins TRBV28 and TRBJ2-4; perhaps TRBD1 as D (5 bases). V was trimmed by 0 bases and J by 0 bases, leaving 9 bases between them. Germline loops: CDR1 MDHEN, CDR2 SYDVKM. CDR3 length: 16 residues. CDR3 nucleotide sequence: TGTGCCAGCAGTTTATGGAGGCAGGGAGCCAAAAACATTCAGTACTTC. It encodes CASSLWRQGAKNIQYF.

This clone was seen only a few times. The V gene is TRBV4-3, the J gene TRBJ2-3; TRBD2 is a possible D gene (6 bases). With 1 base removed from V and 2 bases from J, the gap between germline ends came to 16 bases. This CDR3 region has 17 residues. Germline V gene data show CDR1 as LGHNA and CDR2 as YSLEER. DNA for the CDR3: TGCGCCAGCAGCCAAGGGTGGGTGGAGGGTTACACAGATACGCAGTATTTT. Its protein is CASSQGWVEGYTDTQYF.

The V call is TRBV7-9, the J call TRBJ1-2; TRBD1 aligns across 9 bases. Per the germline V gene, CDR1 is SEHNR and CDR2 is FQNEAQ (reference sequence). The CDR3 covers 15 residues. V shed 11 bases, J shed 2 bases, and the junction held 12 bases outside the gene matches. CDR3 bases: TGTGCCGCCCAATCGTGGACAGGGGTGAACTATGGCTACACCTTC. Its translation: CAAQSWTGVNYGYTF.

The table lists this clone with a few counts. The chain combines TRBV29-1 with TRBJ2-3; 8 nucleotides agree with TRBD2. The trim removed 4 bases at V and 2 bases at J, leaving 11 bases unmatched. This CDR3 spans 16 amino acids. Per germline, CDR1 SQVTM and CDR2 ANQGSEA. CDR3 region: CSVGGSGGAFTDTQYF. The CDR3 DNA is TGCAGCGTTGGAGGGTCCGGGGGGGCCTTCACAGATACGCAGTATTTT.

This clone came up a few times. The CDR3 coding sequence is TGTGCCAGCACGAGGGACAGAACGGGGCACGAGCAGTACTTC. Translating it yields CASTRDRTGHEQYF. The rearrangement links TRBV2 to TRBJ2-7; 7 positions agree with TRBD1. Trimming cost V 7 bases and J 5 bases; bases outside gene matches: 11. CDR1 and CDR2 from the germline V gene are SNHLY and FYNNEI. The CDR3 has 14 amino acids.

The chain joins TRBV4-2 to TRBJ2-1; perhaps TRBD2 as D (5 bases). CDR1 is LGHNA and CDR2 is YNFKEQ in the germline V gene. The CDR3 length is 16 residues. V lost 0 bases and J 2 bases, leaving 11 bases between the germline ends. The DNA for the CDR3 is TGTGCCAGCAGCCAAGAAGGACTGGGGACCTACAATGAGCAGTTCTTC. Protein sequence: CASSQEGLGTYNEQFF.

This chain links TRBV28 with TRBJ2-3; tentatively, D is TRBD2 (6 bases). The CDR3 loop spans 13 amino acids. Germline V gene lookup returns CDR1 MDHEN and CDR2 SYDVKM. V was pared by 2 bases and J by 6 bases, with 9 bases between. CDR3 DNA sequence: TGTGCCAGCAGTTTAGCGGGGATGGATACGCAGTATTTT. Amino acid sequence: CASSLAGMDTQYF.

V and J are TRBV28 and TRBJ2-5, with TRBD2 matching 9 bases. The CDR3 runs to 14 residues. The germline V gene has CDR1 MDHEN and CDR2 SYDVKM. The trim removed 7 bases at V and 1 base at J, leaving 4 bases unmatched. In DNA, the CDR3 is TGTGCCAGCACCGGCGGGGGGGCCCAAGAGACCCAGTACTTC. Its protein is CASTGGGAQETQYF.

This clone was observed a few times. CDR3 nucleotide sequence: TGTGCCAGTAGTACAGGGGTGGTAGAGACCCAGTACTTC. This codes for CASSTGVVETQYF. The V call is TRBV19, the J call TRBJ2-5; tentative D call: TRBD1 (6 bases). V was trimmed by 4 bases and J by 4 bases, leaving 10 bases between them. The CDR3 covers 13 residues. CDR1 is LNHDA and CDR2 is SQIVND in the germline V gene (reference sequence).

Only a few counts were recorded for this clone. The CDR3 DNA follows: TGCGCCAGCAGCTTGGAAGCCCCCTACGAGCAGTACTTC. This encodes CASSLEAPYEQYF. V and J are TRBV5-1 and TRBJ2-7; D not resolved. The CDR3 is 13 residues long. Germline CDR1 SGHRS, CDR2 YFSETQ. V was pared by 0 bases and J by 2 bases, with 6 bases between.

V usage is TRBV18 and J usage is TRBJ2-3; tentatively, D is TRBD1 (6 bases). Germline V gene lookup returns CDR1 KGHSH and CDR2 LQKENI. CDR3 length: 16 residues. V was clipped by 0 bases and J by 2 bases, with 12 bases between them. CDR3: CASSPPGATVTDTQYF. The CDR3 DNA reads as TGTGCCAGCTCACCACCGGGGGCTACAGTCACAGATACGCAGTATTTT.

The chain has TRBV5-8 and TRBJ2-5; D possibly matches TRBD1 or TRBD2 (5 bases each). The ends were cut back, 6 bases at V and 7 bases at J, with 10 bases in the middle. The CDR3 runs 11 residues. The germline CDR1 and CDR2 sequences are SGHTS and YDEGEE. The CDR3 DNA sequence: TGTGCCAGCACTCCTGGGGGGACCCAGTACTTC. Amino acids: CASTPGGTQYF.

CDR3 residues: CASRVSGTSGIGTDTQYF. CDR3 DNA sequence: TGTGCCAGCAGGGTTTCCGGGACTAGCGGGATAGGCACAGATACGCAGTATTTT. The V call is TRBV2, the J call TRBJ2-3; 13 bases match TRBD2. Germline assignment: CDR1 SNHLY and CDR2 FYNNEI. The CDR3 runs 18 residues. V shed 6 bases and J 1 base; nucleotides not matched to a gene: 10.

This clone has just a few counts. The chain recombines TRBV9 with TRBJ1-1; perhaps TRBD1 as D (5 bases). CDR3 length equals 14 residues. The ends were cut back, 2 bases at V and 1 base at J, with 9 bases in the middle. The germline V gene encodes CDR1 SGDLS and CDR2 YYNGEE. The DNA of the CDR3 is TGTGCCAGCAGCGTGGAAGGGGAGAACACTGAAGCTTTCTTT. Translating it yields CASSVEGENTEAFF.

The CDR3 here is CASSFPLSVETQYF. In nucleotides, the CDR3 is TGTGCCAGCAGCTTTCCCCTTAGCGTGGAGACCCAGTACTTC. The chain has TRBV7-2 and TRBJ2-5; possible D gene TRBD2, 5 bases. Trimming pared 3 bases from V and 5 bases from J, leaving 13 bases between. Germline loops: CDR1 SGHTA, CDR2 FQGNSA. The CDR3 spans 14 residues. The complete variable domain, with remaining parts taken from reference TRBV7-2 and TRBJ2-5, reads GAGVSQSPSNKVTEKGKDVELRCDPISGHTALYWYRQSLGQGLEFLIYFQGNSAPDKSGLPSDRFSAERTGGSVSTLTIQRTQQEDSAVYLCASSFPLSVETQYFGPGTRLLVL.

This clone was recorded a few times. The CDR3 bases are TGTGCCAGCAGTTACTCGATCGAGTTCACAGATACGCAGTATTTT. The encoded protein is CASSYSIEFTDTQYF. This chain connects TRBV6-5 to TRBJ2-3; D gene uncertain. Trimming pared 0 bases from V and 2 bases from J, leaving 9 bases between. The CDR3 is 15 residues long. Germline lookup yields CDR1 MNHEY and CDR2 SVGAGI.

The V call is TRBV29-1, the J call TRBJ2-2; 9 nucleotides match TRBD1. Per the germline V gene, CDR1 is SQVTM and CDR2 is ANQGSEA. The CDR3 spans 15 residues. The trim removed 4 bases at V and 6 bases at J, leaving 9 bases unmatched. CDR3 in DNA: TGCAGCGTTGGACGGACAGGGGCAGGTTCCGGGGAGCTGTTTTTT. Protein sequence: CSVGRTGAGSGELFF.

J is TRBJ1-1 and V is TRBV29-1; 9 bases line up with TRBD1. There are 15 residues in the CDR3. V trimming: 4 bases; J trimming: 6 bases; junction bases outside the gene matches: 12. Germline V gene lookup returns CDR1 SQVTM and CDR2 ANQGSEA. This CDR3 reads CSVVRPGQGIAEAFF. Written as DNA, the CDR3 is TGCAGCGTTGTACGTCCGGGACAGGGAATCGCTGAAGCTTTCTTT.

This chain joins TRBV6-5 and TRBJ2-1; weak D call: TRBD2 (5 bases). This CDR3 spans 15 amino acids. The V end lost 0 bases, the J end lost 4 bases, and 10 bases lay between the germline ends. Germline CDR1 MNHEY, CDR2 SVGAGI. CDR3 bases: TGTGCCAGCAGTTACTCGCTAGCTGCTTACAATGAGCAGTTCTTC. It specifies CASSYSLAAYNEQFF.

The CDR3 sequence: CASSLDPARKTQYF. CDR3 DNA: TGTGCCAGCAGTTTAGACCCGGCACGAAAGACCCAGTACTTC. This chain uses TRBV28 with TRBJ2-5; D gene unclear. Germline V lookup: CDR1 MDHEN, CDR2 SYDVKM. V was clipped by 2 bases and J by 6 bases, with 13 bases between them. The CDR3 extends over 14 amino acids.

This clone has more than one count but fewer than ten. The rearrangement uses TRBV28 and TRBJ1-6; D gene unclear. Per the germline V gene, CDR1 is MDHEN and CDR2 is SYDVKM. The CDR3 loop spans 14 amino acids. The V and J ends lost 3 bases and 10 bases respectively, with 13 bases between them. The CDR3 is CASSFLGSRSPLHF. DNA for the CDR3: TGTGCCAGCAGTTTCTTAGGGTCCCGCTCACCCCTCCACTTT.

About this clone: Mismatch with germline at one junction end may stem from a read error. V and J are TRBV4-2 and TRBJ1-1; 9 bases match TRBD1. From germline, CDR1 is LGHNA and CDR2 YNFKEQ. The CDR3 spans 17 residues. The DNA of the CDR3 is TGTGCCGGCAGCCAGGACCGGACAGGGGCTATGAACACTGAAGCTTTCTTT. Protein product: CAGSQDRTGAMNTEAFF.

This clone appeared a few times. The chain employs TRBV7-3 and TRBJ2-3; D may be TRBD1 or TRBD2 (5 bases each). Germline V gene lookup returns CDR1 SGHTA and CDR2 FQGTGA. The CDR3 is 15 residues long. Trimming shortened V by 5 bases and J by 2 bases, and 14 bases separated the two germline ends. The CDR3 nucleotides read TGTGCCAGCAGCCAGGGTGGCCGGGACACAGATACGCAGTATTTT. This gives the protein CASSQGGRDTDTQYF.

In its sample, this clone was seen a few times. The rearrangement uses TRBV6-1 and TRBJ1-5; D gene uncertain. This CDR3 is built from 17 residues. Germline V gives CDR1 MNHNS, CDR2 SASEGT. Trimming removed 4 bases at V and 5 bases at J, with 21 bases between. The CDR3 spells CASSGLGRGREDQPQHF. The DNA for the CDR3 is TGTGCCAGCAGTGGCCTTGGGCGGGGAAGGGAGGATCAGCCCCAGCATTTT.